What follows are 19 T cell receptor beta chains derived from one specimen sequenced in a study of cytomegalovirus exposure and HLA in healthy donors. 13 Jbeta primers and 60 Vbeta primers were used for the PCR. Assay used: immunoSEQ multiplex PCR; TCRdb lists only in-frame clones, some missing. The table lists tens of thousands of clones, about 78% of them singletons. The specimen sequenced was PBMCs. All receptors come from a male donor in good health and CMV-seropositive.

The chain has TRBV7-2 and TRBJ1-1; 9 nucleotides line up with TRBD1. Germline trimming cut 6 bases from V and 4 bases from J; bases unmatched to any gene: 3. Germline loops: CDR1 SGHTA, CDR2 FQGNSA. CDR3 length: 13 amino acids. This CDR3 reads CASSTTGGTEAFF. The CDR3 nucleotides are TGTGCCAGCAGTACGACAGGGGGCACTGAAGCTTTCTTT.

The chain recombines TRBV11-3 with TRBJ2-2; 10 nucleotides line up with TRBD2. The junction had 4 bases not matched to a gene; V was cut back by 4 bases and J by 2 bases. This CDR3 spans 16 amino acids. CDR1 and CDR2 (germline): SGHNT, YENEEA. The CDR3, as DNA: TGTGCCAGCAGCTCCGGGACTAGCGTAAACACCGGGGAGCTGTTTTTT. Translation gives CASSSGTSVNTGELFF.

In DNA form, the CDR3 reads TGTGCCAGCAGCTTAGGACAGGGCAATGAGCAGTTCTTC. It translates to CASSLGQGNEQFF. The rearrangement uses TRBV11-2 and TRBJ2-1; 7 bases map to TRBD1. The CDR3 has 13 residues. The V segment lost 1 base and the J segment 6 bases; nucleotides outside the gene matches: 0. The germline V gene has CDR1 SGHAT and CDR2 FQNNGV.

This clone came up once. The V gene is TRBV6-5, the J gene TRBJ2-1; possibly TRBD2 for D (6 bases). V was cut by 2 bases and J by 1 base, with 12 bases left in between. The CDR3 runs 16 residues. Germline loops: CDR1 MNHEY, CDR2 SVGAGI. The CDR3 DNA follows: TGTGCCAGCAGTTACGCGCCGGAGGGGTCCTACAATGAGCAGTTCTTC. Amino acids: CASSYAPEGSYNEQFF.

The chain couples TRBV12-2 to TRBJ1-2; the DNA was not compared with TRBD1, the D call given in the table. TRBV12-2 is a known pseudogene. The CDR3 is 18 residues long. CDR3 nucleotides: TGTGCAAGTCGTTTAAGACAGGGGGCGCAGACTCGAGGAAATGGCTACACCTTC. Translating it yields CASRLRQGAQTRGNGYTF.

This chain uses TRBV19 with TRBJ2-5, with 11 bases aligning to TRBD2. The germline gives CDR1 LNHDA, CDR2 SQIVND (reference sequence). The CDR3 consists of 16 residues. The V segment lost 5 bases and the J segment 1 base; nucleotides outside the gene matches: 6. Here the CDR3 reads CASSRGGTSGQETQYF. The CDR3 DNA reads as TGTGCCAGTAGTCGAGGCGGGACTAGCGGCCAAGAGACCCAGTACTTC.

CDR3 DNA sequence: TGTGCCAGCAGCGTAGGGCCCTCTGGAAACACCATATATTTT. Its protein is CASSVGPSGNTIYF. J is TRBJ1-3 and V is TRBV9; D is unresolved. The CDR3 length is 14 residues. Trimming stripped 0 bases from V and 0 bases from J, with 4 bases between. Germline-derived CDR1 and CDR2 are SGDLS and YYNGEE.

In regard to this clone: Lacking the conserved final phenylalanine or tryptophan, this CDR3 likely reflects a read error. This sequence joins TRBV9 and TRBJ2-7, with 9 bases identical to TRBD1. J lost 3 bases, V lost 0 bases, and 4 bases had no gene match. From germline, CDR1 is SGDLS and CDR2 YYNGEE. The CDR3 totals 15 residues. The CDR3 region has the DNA TGTGCCAGCAGCGTAGGCGACAGGGGGTACTACGAGCAGTACCTC. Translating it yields CASSVGDRGYYEQYL.

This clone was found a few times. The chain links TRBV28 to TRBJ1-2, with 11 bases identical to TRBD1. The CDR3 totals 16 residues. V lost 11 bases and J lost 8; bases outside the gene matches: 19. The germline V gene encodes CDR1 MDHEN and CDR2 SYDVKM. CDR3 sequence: CASTSHTGQGVRGYTF. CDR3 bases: TGTGCCTCCACCTCCCATACGGGACAGGGGGTCAGGGGCTACACCTTC.

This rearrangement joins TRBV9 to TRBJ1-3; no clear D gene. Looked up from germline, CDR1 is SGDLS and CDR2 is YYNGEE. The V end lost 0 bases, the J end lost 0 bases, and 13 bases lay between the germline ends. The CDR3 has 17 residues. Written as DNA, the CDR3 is TGTGCCAGCAGCGTAGAACCCACATCCAGCTCTGGAAACACCATATATTTT. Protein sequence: CASSVEPTSSSGNTIYF.

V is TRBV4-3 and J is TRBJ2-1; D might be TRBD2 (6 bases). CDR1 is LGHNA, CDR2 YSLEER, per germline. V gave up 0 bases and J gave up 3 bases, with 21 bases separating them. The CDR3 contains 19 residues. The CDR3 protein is CASSQDAPSFSSGYNEQFF. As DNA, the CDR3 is TGCGCCAGCAGCCAAGATGCCCCCAGCTTCAGTAGCGGCTACAATGAGCAGTTCTTC.

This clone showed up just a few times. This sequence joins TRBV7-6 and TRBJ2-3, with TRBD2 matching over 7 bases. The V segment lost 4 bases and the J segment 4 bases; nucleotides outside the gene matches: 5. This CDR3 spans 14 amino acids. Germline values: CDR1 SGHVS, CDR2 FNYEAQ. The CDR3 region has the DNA TGTGCCAGCAGCTACCTACTAGCGCCAGATACGCAGTATTTT. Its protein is CASSYLLAPDTQYF. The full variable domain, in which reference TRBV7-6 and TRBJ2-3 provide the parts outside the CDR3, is GAGVSQSPRYKVTKRGQDVALRCDPISGHVSLYWYRQALGQGPEFLTYFNYEAQQDKSGLPNDRFSAERPEGSISTLTIQRTEQRDSAMYRCASSYLLAPDTQYFGPGTRLTVL.

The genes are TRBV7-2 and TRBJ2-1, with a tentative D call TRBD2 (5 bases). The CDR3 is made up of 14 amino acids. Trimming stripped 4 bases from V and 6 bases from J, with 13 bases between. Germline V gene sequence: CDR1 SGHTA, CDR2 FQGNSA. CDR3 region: CASSSPSGGNEQFF. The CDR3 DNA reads TGTGCCAGCAGCTCCCCAAGCGGAGGCAATGAGCAGTTCTTC.

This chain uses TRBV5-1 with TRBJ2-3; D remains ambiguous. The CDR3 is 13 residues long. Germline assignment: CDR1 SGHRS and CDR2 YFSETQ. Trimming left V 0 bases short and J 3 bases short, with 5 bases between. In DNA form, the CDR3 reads TGCGCCAGCAGCTTGGTTCTGACAGATACGCAGTATTTT. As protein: CASSLVLTDTQYF.

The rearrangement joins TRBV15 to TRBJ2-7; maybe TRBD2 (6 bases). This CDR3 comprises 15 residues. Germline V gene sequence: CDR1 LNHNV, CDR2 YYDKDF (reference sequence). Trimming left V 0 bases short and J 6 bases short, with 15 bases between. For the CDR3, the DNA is TGTGCCACCAGCAGAGATTGGCGGGAACCCCTCGAGCAGTACTTC. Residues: CATSRDWREPLEQYF.

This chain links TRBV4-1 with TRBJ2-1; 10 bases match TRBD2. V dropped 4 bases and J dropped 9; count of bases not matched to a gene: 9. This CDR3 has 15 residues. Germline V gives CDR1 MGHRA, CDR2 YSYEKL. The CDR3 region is CASSRLASGGSEQFF. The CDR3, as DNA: TGCGCCAGCAGCCGCTTGGCTAGCGGGGGAAGTGAGCAGTTCTTC.

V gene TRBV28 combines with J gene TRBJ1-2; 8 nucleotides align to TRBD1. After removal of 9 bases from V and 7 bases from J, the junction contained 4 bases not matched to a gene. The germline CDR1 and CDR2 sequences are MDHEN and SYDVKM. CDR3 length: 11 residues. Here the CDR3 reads CASTGGIGYTF. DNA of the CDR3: TGTGCCAGTACAGGGGGTATTGGCTACACCTTC.

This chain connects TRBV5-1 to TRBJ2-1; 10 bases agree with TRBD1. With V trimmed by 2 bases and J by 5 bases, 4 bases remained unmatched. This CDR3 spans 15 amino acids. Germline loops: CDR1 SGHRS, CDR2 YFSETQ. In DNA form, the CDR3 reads TGCGCCAGCAGCTTCCGACAGGGGGCGAACAATGAGCAGTTCTTC. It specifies CASSFRQGANNEQFF.

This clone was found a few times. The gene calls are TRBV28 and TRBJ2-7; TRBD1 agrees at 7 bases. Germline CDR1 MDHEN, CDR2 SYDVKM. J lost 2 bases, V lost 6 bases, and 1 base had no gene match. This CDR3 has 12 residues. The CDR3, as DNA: TGTGCCAGCAGGGACAGGCCCTACGAGCAGTACTTC. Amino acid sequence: CASRDRPYEQYF.